The 2 T cell receptor beta chains below were found in one sample sequenced in a study of blood T cell repertoires in COVID-19. Libraries were prepared by immunoSEQ multiplex PCR; TCRdb keeps only in-frame clonotypes and omits some of them. This table holds 160,000 or so clones, 80% found once. The sequenced material came from peripheral blood. These receptor sequences come from a man between 65 and 85 years old with active or convalescent COVID-19.

The chain joins TRBV18 to TRBJ1-1, with 7 nucleotides matching TRBD1. The CDR3 is 14 amino acids. V was clipped by 5 bases and J by 7 bases; unmatched bases: 10. The germline gives CDR1 KGHSH, CDR2 LQKENI. The CDR3 DNA reads TGTGCCAGCTCAGCCGACAGGGAACCAATTGAAGCTTTCTTT. It is translated as CASSADREPIEAFF.

This clone was observed a single time. This chain links TRBV7-9 with TRBJ1-5; D unresolved. Germline V gene data show CDR1 as SEHNR and CDR2 as FQNEAQ (reference sequence). With 1 base removed from V and 2 bases from J, the gap between germline ends came to 12 bases. The CDR3 has 16 amino acids. The CDR3 spells CASSLGGAGGNQPQHF. In nucleotides, the CDR3 is TGTGCCAGCAGCTTAGGGGGAGCCGGGGGCAATCAGCCCCAGCATTTT.